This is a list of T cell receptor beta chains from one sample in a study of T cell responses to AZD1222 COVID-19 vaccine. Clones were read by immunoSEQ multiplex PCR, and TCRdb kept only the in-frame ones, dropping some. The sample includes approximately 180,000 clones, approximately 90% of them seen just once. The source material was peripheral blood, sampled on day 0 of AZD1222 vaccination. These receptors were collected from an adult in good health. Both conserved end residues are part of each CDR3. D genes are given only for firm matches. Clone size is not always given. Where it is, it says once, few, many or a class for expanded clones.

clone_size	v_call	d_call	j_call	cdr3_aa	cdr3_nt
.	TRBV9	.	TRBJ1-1	CASSAWLGPENTEAFF	TGTGCCAGCAGCGCCTGGTTAGGGCCTGAGAACACTGAAGCTTTCTTT
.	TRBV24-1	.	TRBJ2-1	CATSDRLGPYNEQFF	TGTGCCACCAGTGATCGTTTGGGCCCCTACAATGAGCAGTTCTTC
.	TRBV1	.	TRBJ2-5	CTSSHLPGLAVKETQYF	TGCACCAGCAGCCATCTCCCCGGACTAGCGGTTAAAGAGACCCAGTACTTC
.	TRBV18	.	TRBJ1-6	CVSSPGPHGRSPLHF	TGTGTCAGCTCACCGGGCCCTCATGGGAGGTCACCCCTCCACTTT
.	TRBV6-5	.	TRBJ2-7	CASMRDGTYEQYF	TGTGCCAGCATGAGGGACGGAACCTACGAGCAGTACTTC
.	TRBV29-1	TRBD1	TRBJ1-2	CSVEDGKGQGVGGYTF	TGCAGCGTTGAAGATGGGAAAGGACAGGGAGTCGGTGGCTACACCTTC
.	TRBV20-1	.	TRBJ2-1	CSTGGSSEQFF	TGCAGCACTGGAGGTTCCTCTGAGCAGTTCTTC
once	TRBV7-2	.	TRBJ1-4	CASSPGQGSEKLFF	TGTGCCAGCAGCCCTGGGCAGGGGAGTGAAAAACTGTTTTTT
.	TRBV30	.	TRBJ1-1	CAWSKWGGTEAFF	TGTGCCTGGTCAAAATGGGGGGGCACTGAAGCTTTCTTT
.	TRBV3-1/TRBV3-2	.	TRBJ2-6	CASSWITFGANVLTF	TGTGCCAGCAGTTGGATAACATTTGGGGCCAACGTCCTGACTTTC
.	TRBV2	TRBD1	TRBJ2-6	CASSALPGQGAVGANVLTF	TGTGCCAGCAGTGCCCTTCCGGGACAGGGGGCGGTTGGGGCCAACGTCCTGACTTTC
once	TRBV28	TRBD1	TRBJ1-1	CASHKDRKNPTALNTEAFF	TGTGCCAGCCATAAGGACAGGAAAAACCCGACTGCACTGAACACTGAAGCTTTCTTT
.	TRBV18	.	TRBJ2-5	CASSPSTGVTQETQYF	TGTGCCAGCTCACCTTCTACCGGGGTGACTCAAGAGACCCAGTACTTC
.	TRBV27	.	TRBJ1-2	CASSSRGLPYGYTF	TGTGCCAGCAGTTCCAGGGGCCTACCCTATGGCTACACCTTC
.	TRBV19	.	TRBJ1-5	CASSIGDLSNQPQHF	TGTGCCAGTAGTATCGGTGATCTCAGCAATCAGCCCCAGCATTTT
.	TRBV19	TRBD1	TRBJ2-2	CASSPQTGTGELFF	TGTGCCAGTAGCCCTCAGACAGGGACCGGGGAGCTGTTTTTT
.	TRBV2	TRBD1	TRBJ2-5	CASRGQGGQTQYF	TGTGCCAGCAGGGGACAGGGGGGGCAGACCCAGTACTTC
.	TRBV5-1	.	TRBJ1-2	CASSPTGLTNYGYTF	TGCGCCAGCAGTCCGACTGGCCTTACTAACTATGGCTACACCTTC
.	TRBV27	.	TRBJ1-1	CASSFGGSTEAFF	TGTGCCAGCAGTTTTGGGGGGAGCACTGAAGCTTTCTTT
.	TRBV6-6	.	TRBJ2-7	CASSPEDMSQYF	TGTGCCAGCAGTCCCGAGGACATGTCCCAGTACTTC
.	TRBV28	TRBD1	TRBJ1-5	CASSLLQGFRNQPQHF	TGTGCCAGCAGTTTATTACAGGGGTTTCGCAATCAGCCCCAGCATTTT
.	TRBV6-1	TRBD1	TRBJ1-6	CASSEAAKGAGSPLHF	TGTGCCAGCAGTGAAGCCGCGAAGGGGGCAGGGTCACCCCTCCACTTT
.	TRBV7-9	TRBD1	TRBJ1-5	CASSMGQGEHQPQHF	TGTGCCAGCAGCATGGGACAGGGGGAACATCAGCCCCAGCATTTT
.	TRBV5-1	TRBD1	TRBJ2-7	CASSLASGGLREQYF	TGCGCCAGCAGCTTGGCATCAGGGGGTCTGCGGGAGCAGTACTTC
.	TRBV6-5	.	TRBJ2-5	CASTAAQETQYF	TGTGCCAGCACGGCAGCCCAAGAGACCCAGTACTTC
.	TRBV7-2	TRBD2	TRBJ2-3	CASSLGLAGIGTDTQYF	TGTGCCAGCAGCTTGGGGCTAGCGGGAATAGGCACAGATACGCAGTATTTT
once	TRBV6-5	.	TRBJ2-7	CASTGESYEQYF	TGTGCCAGCACCGGGGAAAGCTACGAGCAGTACTTC
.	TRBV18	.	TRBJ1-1	CASSPEAVNTEAFF	TGTGCCAGCTCACCCGAGGCGGTGAACACTGAAGCTTTCTTT
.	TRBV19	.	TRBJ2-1	CASSIGFSYNEQFF	TGTGCCAGTAGTATTGGGTTCTCCTACAATGAGCAGTTCTTC
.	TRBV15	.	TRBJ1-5	CATSREQGPNQPQHF	TGTGCCACCAGCAGAGAGCAGGGACCCAATCAGCCCCAGCATTTT
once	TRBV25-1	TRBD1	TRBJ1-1	CASSGTGWNTEAFF	TGTGCCAGCAGTGGGACAGGGTGGAACACTGAAGCTTTCTTT
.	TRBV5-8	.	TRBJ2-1	CASSLGRVGEQFF	TGTGCCAGCAGCTTGGGAAGAGTTGGTGAGCAGTTCTTC
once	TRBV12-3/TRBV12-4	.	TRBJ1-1	CASSLVQAEAFF	TGTGCCAGCAGTTTAGTTCAGGCTGAAGCTTTCTTT
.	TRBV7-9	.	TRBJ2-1	CASTTDRSSYNEQFF	TGTGCCAGCACCACGGACCGTAGCTCCTACAATGAGCAGTTCTTC